This T cell receptor beta chain is from a study of blood T cell repertoires in COVID-19. This CDR3 has 14 residues. The germline V gene encodes CDR1 MNHEY and CDR2 SVGAGI. After removal of 2 bases from V and 4 bases from J, the junction contained 4 bases not matched to a gene. Repertoires were generated with immunoSEQ multiplex PCR, while TCRdb's copy carries only in-frame clones and drops some. The sample holds 330,000 or so clones; about 90% are singletons and the top ten take 5% to 6%. Material: PBMCs or T cells enriched from blood (not recorded which). The origin of this receptor is a young man who had recovered from COVID-19. This sequence joins TRBV6-5 and TRBJ1-1; 7 nucleotides agree with TRBD1. The CDR3 sequence is CASSYDRASTEAFF. CDR3 bases: TGTGCCAGCAGTTACGACAGGGCGAGCACTGAAGCTTTCTTT.